The rows below give T cell receptor beta chains drawn from one sample of a study of T cells expressing NK-cell markers. With the 5' RACE reads reprocessed, TCRdb shows one record per CDR3 protein and no DNA. In total, the table holds over 120,000 distinct CDR3 sequences. The sequenced sample was blood T cells: a sorted CD56 or NKG2C T cell subset, CD4+ or CD8+ T cells, or bulk PBMC T cells (not recorded which). Receptor source: a man between 18 and 35 years old in good health. Each CDR3 is given with its conserved first and last residue.

CDR3 protein: CATSDSGTGNTEAFF; V gene: TRBV24-1; J gene: TRBJ1-1
CDR3 protein: CATSDLKETQYF; V gene: TRBV24-1; J gene: TRBJ2-5
CDR3 protein: CAWSVGLGYEQYF; V gene: TRBV30; J gene: TRBJ2-7
CDR3 protein: CASSPLPKDATEAFF; V gene: TRBV19; J gene: TRBJ1-1
CDR3 protein: CASSLGTSGYTF; V gene: TRBV5-4; J gene: TRBJ1-2
CDR3 protein: CASSRSGSLADGQFF; V gene: TRBV7-9; J gene: TRBJ2-1
CDR3 protein: CAISESAMTSYNEQFF; V gene: TRBV10-3; J gene: TRBJ2-1
CDR3 protein: CASSSRDFDNEQFF; V gene: TRBV12-3/TRBV12-4; J gene: TRBJ2-1
CDR3 protein: CASSIQGSGGYTF; V gene: TRBV10-2; J gene: TRBJ1-2
CDR3 protein: CASSYRVQTGNSYEQYF; V gene: TRBV6-2/TRBV6-3; J gene: TRBJ2-7
CDR3 protein: CASVPKVEGTDTQYF; V gene: TRBV7-9; J gene: TRBJ2-3
CDR3 protein: CSVPSTDTQYF; V gene: TRBV29-1; J gene: TRBJ2-3
CDR3 protein: CASSSTYEKLFF; V gene: TRBV7-9; J gene: TRBJ1-4
CDR3 protein: CASTPLRYNEQFF; V gene: TRBV11-2; J gene: TRBJ2-1
CDR3 protein: CSAGEGEKLFF; V gene: TRBV20-1; J gene: TRBJ1-4
CDR3 protein: CSAKGLAGEETQYF; V gene: TRBV20-1; J gene: TRBJ2-5
CDR3 protein: CASSYNTDRNKNGYTF; V gene: TRBV5-1; J gene: TRBJ1-2
CDR3 protein: CASSLAFDGELFF; V gene: TRBV7-6; J gene: TRBJ2-2
CDR3 protein: CASSLTGRVSSYEQYF; V gene: TRBV7-2; J gene: TRBJ2-7
CDR3 protein: CATSDLPSATQGTEAFF; V gene: TRBV24-1; J gene: TRBJ1-1
CDR3 protein: CASRGPGTGELFF; V gene: TRBV6-6; J gene: TRBJ2-2
CDR3 protein: CSAPALLAGGYNEQFF; V gene: TRBV20-1; J gene: TRBJ2-1
CDR3 protein: CASRSRGRETRDINNEQFF; V gene: TRBV11-2; J gene: TRBJ2-1
CDR3 protein: CASGLVLNGRSETQYF; V gene: TRBV12-5; J gene: TRBJ2-5
CDR3 protein: CASSSPERTYNYGYTF; V gene: TRBV7-2; J gene: TRBJ1-2
CDR3 protein: CASSPRRSGFEHNEQFF; V gene: TRBV11-3; J gene: TRBJ2-1
CDR3 protein: CASGWDRSNQPQHF; V gene: TRBV12-5; J gene: TRBJ1-5
CDR3 protein: CASSEGLSYEQYF; V gene: TRBV5-1; J gene: TRBJ2-7
CDR3 protein: CASSLALGDHRFF; V gene: TRBV12-3/TRBV12-4; J gene: TRBJ2-1
CDR3 protein: CASSRTGGALFF; V gene: TRBV5-4; J gene: TRBJ1-4
CDR3 protein: CAASGSGYADTQYF; V gene: TRBV25-1; J gene: TRBJ2-3